This T cell receptor beta chain emerged from a study of blood T cell repertoires in COVID-19. Study-level background: Spain, Italy and the United States supplied samples that represented acute and convalescent COVID-19.

Only in-frame clones appear in the TCRdb table, and some are missing; sequencing was by immunoSEQ multiplex PCR. In the table there are some 150,000 clones, around 81% of which are singletons. The germline V gene encodes CDR1 SGHRS and CDR2 YFSETQ. V was clipped by 0 bases and J by 4 bases; unmatched bases: 5. CDR3 length equals 15 residues. Sequenced sample: peripheral blood. The TCR was taken from a human donor in a cohort sampled during active COVID-19. V is TRBV5-1 and J is TRBJ2-3; 7 bases align to TRBD1. CDR3 loop: CASSLGPTGPDTQYF. The CDR3 DNA reads as TGCGCCAGCAGCTTGGGTCCGACAGGGCCAGATACGCAGTATTTT.